These T cell receptor beta chains were read from a single sample in a study of blood T cell repertoires in COVID-19. TCRdb's table, derived via immunoSEQ multiplex PCR, lists solely in-frame clones and lacks some. The sample lists some 65,000 clones, 90% occurring once. The material sequenced was peripheral blood. The receptors come from a man between 60 and 70 years old with acute or convalescent COVID-19. The CDR3 runs from the conserved cysteine through the conserved F or W. D genes are given only for firm matches. Clone size appears in some rows only: once, few, many, or a class for an expanded clone.

TGTGCCAGCAGCTTAGGCACGGAGTCTGGAAACACCATATATTTT CASSLGTESGNTIYF . TRBJ1-3 TRBV7-9 .
TGTGCCAGCAGCTTAGTAGATGGGGCAGGGGCTTTGGGGAGTAATTCACCCCTCCACTTT CASSLVDGAGALGSNSPLHF . TRBJ1-6 TRBV7-8 .
TGTGCCTGGAGTCCGGCGGAGACAGGGTACTATCCTGAAGCTTTCTTT CAWSPAETGYYPEAFF TRBD1 TRBJ1-1 TRBV30 once
TGTGCCAGTAGTCCTAGGTCCAACTATGGCTACACCTTC CASSPRSNYGYTF . TRBJ1-2 TRBV19 .
TGTGCCAGCTCGACAGGGTTGATAGGTGAGCAGTTCTTC CASSTGLIGEQFF TRBD1 TRBJ2-1 TRBV19 .
TGTGCCAGCAGCTTAACGGGGATCTACAATGAGCAGTTCTTC CASSLTGIYNEQFF . TRBJ2-1 TRBV11-2 .
TGTGCCAGCTCACCGGTACAGGGGAACACTGAAGCTTTCTTT CASSPVQGNTEAFF . TRBJ1-1 TRBV18 .
TGTGCCAGCAGCTTAGGGACAGGGGGTTTCGGTGAAAATTCACCCCTCCACTTT CASSLGTGGFGENSPLHF TRBD1 TRBJ1-6 TRBV11-2 .
TGTGCCAGCAGTTCGGGGACAGGGTGGCAGCCCCAGCATTTT CASSSGTGWQPQHF TRBD1 TRBJ1-5 TRBV28 .
TGTGCCAGCAGCTTAGCCGGACAGTATCGCGAGCAGTACTTC CASSLAGQYREQYF . TRBJ2-7 TRBV11-2 .
TGTGCCAGCAGCCCTGACACGTCCTCCTACAATGAGCAGTTCTTC CASSPDTSSYNEQFF . TRBJ2-1 TRBV13 .
TGTGCCAGCAGGGACTCGGGGGGCTACGAGCAGTACTTC CASRDSGGYEQYF TRBD2 TRBJ2-7 TRBV27 .
TGTGCCAGCAGCCCGCGGACAGGGGGAAGCACCGGGGAGCTGTTTTTT CASSPRTGGSTGELFF TRBD1 TRBJ2-2 TRBV11-2 .
TGTGCCAGCAGCCAAGATCAAAACAGGCGATCTGGGGCCAACGTCCTGACTTTC CASSQDQNRRSGANVLTF . TRBJ2-6 TRBV3-1/TRBV3-2 .
TGTGCCAGCAGCTTAGTGGCGTCCGGGAATTCACCCCTCCACTTT CASSLVASGNSPLHF . TRBJ1-6 TRBV7-6 .
TGTGCCAGCATAGGGAGAACAGGGGGAGAAAAACTGTTTTTT CASIGRTGGEKLFF TRBD1 TRBJ1-4 TRBV2 .
TGTGCCAGCTCACCAACCGCGCACGAGTACGAGCAGTACTTC CASSPTAHEYEQYF . TRBJ2-7 TRBV18 .
TGTGCCAGCAGCCTACCCTTGGGCAGGGGCAGTTCACCCCTCCACTTT CASSLPLGRGSSPLHF . TRBJ1-6 TRBV7-9 once
TGTGCCAGCAGCGCCACGATCCGGGTGTATAATTCACCCCTCCACTTT CASSATIRVYNSPLHF . TRBJ1-6 TRBV9 .
TGTGCCAGCACCCTAGGGGGGGCGTGGGATACGCAGTATTTT CASTLGGAWDTQYF . TRBJ2-3 TRBV7-3 .
TGTGCCAGCAGAGGGACTAGCGGGGGAGGGAATGAGCAGTTCTTC CASRGTSGGGNEQFF TRBD2 TRBJ2-1 TRBV2 .
TGTGCCAGCAGCGTAGAACTACAGGGCGGACTTGATGGCTACACCTTC CASSVELQGGLDGYTF . TRBJ1-2 TRBV9 .
TGTGCCAGCAGCTTAGGATCAACTGAAGCTTTCTTT CASSLGSTEAFF . TRBJ1-1 TRBV13 .
TGTGCCAGCAGCGCTGGGACAGGGGCCAATGAGCAGTTCTTC CASSAGTGANEQFF TRBD1 TRBJ2-1 TRBV9 .
TGTGCCAGCAGTTACCTCTCAGGGAGGGACCCCTACGAGCAGTACTTC CASSYLSGRDPYEQYF TRBD2 TRBJ2-7 TRBV6-5 .
TGTGCCAGCAGGAGGTTTACGGGGGGAGGCTCTGGGGCCAACGTCCTGACTTTC CASRRFTGGGSGANVLTF TRBD2 TRBJ2-6 TRBV2 .
TGTGCCAGCAGCATGAACCCTTTACGTCCCGGGACAGGGTACCGTTGGACTGAAGCTTTCTTT CASSMNPLRPGTGYRWTEAFF TRBD1 TRBJ1-1 TRBV7-3 .
TGTGCCTGGAGTGGACCAGCCGGGACAGTCAATCAGCCCCAGCATTTT CAWSGPAGTVNQPQHF TRBD1 TRBJ1-5 TRBV30 .
TGCAGCGTTGAAGATCTCTATGGCTACACCTTC CSVEDLYGYTF . TRBJ1-2 TRBV29-1 .
TGTGCCAGCAGGACAGGTTTGTTCACTGAAGCTTTCTTT CASRTGLFTEAFF . TRBJ1-1 TRBV5-6 .
TGTGCCAGCAGCTTGATTCGAGGGCCTGGAAACACCATATATTTT CASSLIRGPGNTIYF . TRBJ1-3 TRBV5-6 once